This T cell receptor (beta chain) was sequenced during a study of blood T cell repertoires in COVID-19. Study context: Sources were T cells, B-cell-depleted T cells, or PBMCs; the material itself was cDNA or gDNA.

Clones were sequenced by immunoSEQ multiplex PCR, and TCRdb holds only the in-frame ones, with some missing. Of about 100,000 clones in the sample, approximately 80% were seen once. Germline CDR1 reads SQVTM; CDR2 reads ANQGSEA. The CDR3 extends over 13 amino acids. The V end lost 4 bases, the J end lost 5 bases, and 11 bases lay between the germline ends. The V gene is TRBV29-1, the J gene TRBJ2-2; a possible D gene is TRBD1 (5 bases). Sequencing was done on a sample of peripheral blood. This receptor was taken from a woman aged 70 to 79 with acute or convalescent COVID-19. The CDR3 DNA reads as TGCAGCGTTGCTGGGGCGCCTACCGGGGAGCTGTTTTTT. The encoded protein is CSVAGAPTGELFF.